The 6 T cell receptor beta chains listed next were all sequenced from one sample in a study of blood T cells in healthy people across ages (dated by TCRdb to about 2015). Library creation used 5' RACE. The sequencing machine was an Illumina HiSeq 2500. A second PCR of roughly 6 to 11 cycles was run with a J-beta primer mix and a sample-barcoded 5' primer. The public reads were run again by TCRdb, first through fastp at Q25 and then through MiXCR, and only productive beta chains were kept. Rows matching on CDR3 protein sequence are summarized as one entry with the most common DNA and genes. The sample table lists 550,000 to 750,000 distinct CDR3 sequences, 20% to 25% of them with a count of one. 3.5% to 4% of the sample comes from the top ten. Sequencing was performed on blood. Receptors were obtained from a man between 65 and 79 years old in good health.

The V gene is TRBV6-1, the J gene TRBJ2-5; 9 positions match TRBD2. Gene TRBJ2-1 matches the end of the DNA better, so the J call may be wrong. There are 16 residues in the CDR3. The V gene's germline CDR1 is MNHNS and CDR2 SASEGT. The CDR3 loop reads CASSDRSSGAKNEQFF. As DNA, the CDR3 is TGTGCCAGCAGTGATAGATCTAGCGGGGCAAAAAATGAGCAGTTCTTC.

The table lists this clonotype with a few counts. V gene TRBV5-6 combines with J gene TRBJ2-5; D possibly corresponds to TRBD1 (6 bases). The closer fit of TRBJ2-7 to the DNA end suggests the J call may be wrong. The CDR3 has 12 residues. Germline loops: CDR1 SGHDT, CDR2 YYEEEE. The CDR3 DNA sequence: TGTGCCAGCAGCACGGACAGTAACGAGCAGTACTTC. It translates to CASSTDSNEQYF.

This chain joins TRBV6-5 and TRBJ1-6; 10 nucleotides agree with TRBD1. This CDR3 spans 17 amino acids. Trimming removed 3 bases from V and 5 bases from J; junction bases left unmatched: 7. From germline, CDR1 is MNHEY and CDR2 SVGAGI. In DNA, the CDR3 is TGTGCCAGCAGTTATCTCCGGGACAGGGGAAATAATTCACCCCTCCACTTT. Translation: CASSYLRDRGNNSPLHF.

The chain employs TRBV20-1 and TRBJ1-4, with D uncertain. The germline V and J ends were trimmed by 4 bases and 5 bases, with 11 bases remaining between them. The CDR3 contains 13 residues. CDR1 is DFQATT and CDR2 is SNEGSKA in the germline V gene (reference sequence). The CDR3 sequence: CSAKGLINEKLFF. Here the CDR3 DNA reads TGCAGTGCTAAAGGTTTGATAAATGAAAAACTGTTTTTT.

This chain joins TRBV7-2 and TRBJ2-2; a possible D gene is TRBD1 (6 bases). The length of the CDR3 is 14 residues. Between the trimmed V and J ends, which lost 1 base and 7 bases, there was a span of 10 bases. Germline assignment: CDR1 SGHTA and CDR2 FQGNSA. CDR3 nucleotide sequence: TGTGCCAGCAGCTTAGAAGGGGGAATCGGGGAGCTGTTTTTT. Translating gives CASSLEGGIGELFF.

This clonotype showed up just a few times. The J gene is TRBJ2-3, the V gene TRBV4-3; 7 bases are shared with TRBD2. The CDR3 has 16 amino acids. J lost 5 bases, V lost 1 base, and 9 bases had no gene match. CDR1 LGHNA and CDR2 YSLEER come from the germline V gene. The CDR3 is CASSQGIRASGDTQYF. The CDR3 DNA sequence: TGCGCCAGCAGCCAAGGGATCCGGGCTAGCGGAGATACGCAGTATTTT.